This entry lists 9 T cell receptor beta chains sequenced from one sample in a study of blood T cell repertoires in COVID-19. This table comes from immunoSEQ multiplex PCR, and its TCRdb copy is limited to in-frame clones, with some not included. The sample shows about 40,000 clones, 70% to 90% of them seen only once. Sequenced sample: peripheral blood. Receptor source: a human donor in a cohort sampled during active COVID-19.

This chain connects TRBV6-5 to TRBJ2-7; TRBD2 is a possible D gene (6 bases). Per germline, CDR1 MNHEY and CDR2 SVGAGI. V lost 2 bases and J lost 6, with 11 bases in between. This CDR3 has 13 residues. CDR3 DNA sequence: TGTGCCAGCAGTTACGGCCGGAGGGGCGAGCAGTACTTC. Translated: CASSYGRRGEQYF.

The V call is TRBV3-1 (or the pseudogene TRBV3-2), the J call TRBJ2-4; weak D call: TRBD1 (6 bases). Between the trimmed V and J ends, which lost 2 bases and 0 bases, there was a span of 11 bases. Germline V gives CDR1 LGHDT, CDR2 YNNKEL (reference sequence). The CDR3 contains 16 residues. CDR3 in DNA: TGTGCCAGCAGCCAACTTACAGGGCTAGCCAAAAACATTCAGTACTTC. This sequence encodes CASSQLTGLAKNIQYF.

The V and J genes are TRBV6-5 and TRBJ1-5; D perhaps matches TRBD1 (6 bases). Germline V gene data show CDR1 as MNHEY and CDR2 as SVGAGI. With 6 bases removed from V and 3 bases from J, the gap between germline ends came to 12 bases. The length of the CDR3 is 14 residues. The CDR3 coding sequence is TGTGCCAGCAGGGCCACAGGGCCCAATCAGCCCCAGCATTTT. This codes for CASRATGPNQPQHF.

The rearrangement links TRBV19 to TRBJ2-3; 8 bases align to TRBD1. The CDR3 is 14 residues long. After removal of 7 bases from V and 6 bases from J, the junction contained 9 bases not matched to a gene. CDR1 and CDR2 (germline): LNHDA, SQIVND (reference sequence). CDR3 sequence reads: CASKSGGSSDTQYF. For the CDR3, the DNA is TGTGCCAGTAAGTCAGGGGGCTCTTCCGATACGCAGTATTTT.

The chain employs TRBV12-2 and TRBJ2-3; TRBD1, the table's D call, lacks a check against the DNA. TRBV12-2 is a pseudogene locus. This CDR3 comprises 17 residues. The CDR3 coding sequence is TGTGCAAGTCGCTTAGAAGAACAGGGCACCAACACAGATACGCAGTATTTT. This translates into CASRLEEQGTNTDTQYF.

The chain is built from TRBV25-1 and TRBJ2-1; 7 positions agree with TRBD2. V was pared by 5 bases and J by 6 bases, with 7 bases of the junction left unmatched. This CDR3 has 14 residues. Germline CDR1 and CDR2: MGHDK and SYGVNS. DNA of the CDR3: TGTGCCAGCAGTCCTACCCGGGGGGTCAATGAGCAGTTCTTC. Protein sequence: CASSPTRGVNEQFF.

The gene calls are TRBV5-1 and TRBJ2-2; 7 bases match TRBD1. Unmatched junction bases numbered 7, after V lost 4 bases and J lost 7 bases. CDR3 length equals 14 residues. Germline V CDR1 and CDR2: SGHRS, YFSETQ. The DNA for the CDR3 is TGCGCCAGCAGCAGACAGGGCCTGGGCGGGGAGCTGTTTTTT. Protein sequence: CASSRQGLGGELFF.

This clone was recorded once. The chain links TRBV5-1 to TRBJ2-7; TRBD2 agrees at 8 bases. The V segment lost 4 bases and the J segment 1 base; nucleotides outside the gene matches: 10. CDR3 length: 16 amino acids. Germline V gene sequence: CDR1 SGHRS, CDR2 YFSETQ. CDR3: CASSPFSGGESYEQYF. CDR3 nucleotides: TGCGCCAGCAGCCCTTTCAGCGGGGGAGAATCCTACGAGCAGTACTTC. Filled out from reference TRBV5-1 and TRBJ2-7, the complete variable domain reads KAGVTQTPRYLIKTRGQQVTLSCSPISGHRSVSWYQQTPGQGLQFLFEYFSETQRNKGNFPGRFSGRQFSNSRSEMNVSTLELGDSALYLCASSPFSGGESYEQYFGPGTRLTVT.

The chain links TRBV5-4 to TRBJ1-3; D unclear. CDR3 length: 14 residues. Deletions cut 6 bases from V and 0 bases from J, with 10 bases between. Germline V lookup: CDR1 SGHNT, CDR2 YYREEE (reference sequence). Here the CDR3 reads CASTTRNSGNTIYF. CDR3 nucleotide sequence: TGTGCCAGCACCACGCGGAACTCTGGAAACACCATATATTTT. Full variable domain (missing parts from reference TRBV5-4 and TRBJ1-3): ETGVTQSPTHLIKTRGQQVTLRCSSQSGHNTVSWYQQALGQGPQFIFQYYREEENGRGNFPPRFSGLQFPNYSSELNVNALELDDSALYLCASTTRNSGNTIYFGEGSWLTVV.